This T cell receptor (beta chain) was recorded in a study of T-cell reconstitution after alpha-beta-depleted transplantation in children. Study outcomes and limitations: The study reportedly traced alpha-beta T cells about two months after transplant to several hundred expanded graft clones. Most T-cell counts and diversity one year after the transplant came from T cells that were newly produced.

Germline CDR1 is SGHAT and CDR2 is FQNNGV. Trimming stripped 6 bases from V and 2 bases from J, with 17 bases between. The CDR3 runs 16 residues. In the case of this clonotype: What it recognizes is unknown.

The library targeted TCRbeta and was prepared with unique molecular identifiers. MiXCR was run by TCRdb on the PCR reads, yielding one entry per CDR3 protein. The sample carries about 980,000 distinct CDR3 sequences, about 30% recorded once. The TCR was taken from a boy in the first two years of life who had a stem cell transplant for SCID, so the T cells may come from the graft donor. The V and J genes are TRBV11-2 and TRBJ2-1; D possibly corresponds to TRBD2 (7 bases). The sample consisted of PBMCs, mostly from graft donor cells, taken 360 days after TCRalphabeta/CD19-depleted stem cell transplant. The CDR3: CASSPWGGPPYNEQFF. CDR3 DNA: TGTGCCAGCAGTCCCTGGGGGGGCCCCCCCTACAATGAGCAGTTCTTC. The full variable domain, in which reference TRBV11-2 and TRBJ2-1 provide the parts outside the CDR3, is EAGVAQSPRYKIIEKRQSVAFWCNPISGHATLYWYQQILGQGPKLLIQFQNNGVVDDSQLPKDRFSAERLKGVDSTLKIQPAKLEDSAVYLCASSPWGGPPYNEQFFGPGTRLTVL.